What follows are 26 T cell receptor beta chains derived from one specimen sequenced in a study of cytomegalovirus exposure and HLA in healthy donors. 13 Jbeta primers and 60 Vbeta primers were used for the PCR. Clones were read by immunoSEQ multiplex PCR, and TCRdb kept only the in-frame ones, dropping some. The sample lists around 190,000 clones, around 83% occurring once. The specimen sequenced was PBMCs. These receptor sequences come from a man in his forties in good health and CMV-seropositive.

This clone was seen only once. V is TRBV11-2 and J is TRBJ2-7; D is perhaps TRBD1 (5 bases). The closer fit of TRBJ2-5 to the DNA end suggests the J call may be wrong. The CDR3 covers 15 residues. Germline CDR1 reads SGHAT; CDR2 reads FQNNGV. CDR3 protein: CASSLEAGYSETQYF. CDR3 coding DNA: TGTGCCAGCAGCTTAGAGGCAGGGTATTCAGAGACCCAGTACTTC.

This sequence joins TRBV9 and TRBJ2-1; the D gene is possibly TRBD2 (5 bases). This CDR3 has 14 amino acids. V dropped 1 base and J dropped 4 bases, with 9 bases sitting between them. Germline CDR1 reads SGDLS; CDR2 reads YYNGEE. The DNA of the CDR3 is TGTGCCAGCAGCGTATCCGGGAATTACAATGAGCAGTTCTTC. Translating gives CASSVSGNYNEQFF.

The rearrangement uses TRBV15 and TRBJ2-1; D remains unclear. The germline V gene encodes CDR1 LNHNV and CDR2 YYDKDF (reference sequence). The CDR3 spans 13 residues. V was cut by 4 bases and J by 5 bases, with 9 bases left in between. The CDR3 protein is CATSKDTHNEQFF. DNA for the CDR3: TGTGCCACCAGCAAAGACACTCACAATGAGCAGTTCTTC.

The rearrangement joins TRBV21-1 to TRBJ2-7; TRBD1 is the table's D call, not checked against the DNA. TRBV21-1 corresponds to a pseudogene. The CDR3 length is 15 residues. The CDR3 DNA reads TGTGCCAGCAGCAGGGCCGGACAGGGGGGGGGCGAGCAGTACTTC. It specifies CASSRAGQGGGEQYF.

V is TRBV6-6 and J is TRBJ2-4; possible D gene TRBD2, 7 bases. The CDR3 contains 13 residues. V dropped 5 bases and J dropped 7 bases, with 12 bases sitting between them. CDR1 and CDR2 from the germline V gene are MNHNY and SVGAGI (reference sequence). CDR3 sequence: CASSVRGGNIQYF. The CDR3 region has the DNA TGTGCCAGCAGTGTCAGGGGAGGGAACATTCAGTACTTC.

The chain links TRBV5-1 to TRBJ1-1; the D gene is possibly TRBD1 (6 bases). Germline CDR1 is SGHRS and CDR2 is YFSETQ. This CDR3 region has 16 residues. V was clipped by 4 bases and J by 2 bases, with 18 bases between them. CDR3 amino acids: CASSPLDSSLNTEAFF. The CDR3 DNA reads as TGCGCCAGCAGCCCCCTGGACAGCTCGCTTAACACTGAAGCTTTCTTT.

CDR3 in amino acids: CASSLTGGMGTEAFF. DNA of the CDR3: TGTGCCAGCAGTCTTACAGGGGGAATGGGTACTGAAGCTTTCTTT. The chain combines TRBV27 with TRBJ1-1, with TRBD1 identical over 8 bases. Trimming took 5 bases from V and 5 from J; bases not matched to a gene: 10. Germline CDR1 reads MNHEY; CDR2 reads SMNVEV (reference sequence). The CDR3 length is 15 residues.

V usage is TRBV7-9 and J usage is TRBJ1-1, with unresolved D. The CDR3 contains 15 residues. Germline lookup yields CDR1 SEHNR and CDR2 FQNEAQ (reference sequence). Trimming removed 1 base from V and 4 bases from J, with 13 bases in between. The DNA of the CDR3 is TGTGCCAGCAGCTTAGGCGGAGGGAGTGGCACTGAAGCTTTCTTT. It codes for CASSLGGGSGTEAFF.

This clone has a handful of counts. This sequence joins TRBV7-2 and TRBJ2-2; a weak D match, TRBD2 (6 bases). Germline lookup yields CDR1 SGHTA and CDR2 FQGNSA. V gave up 7 bases and J gave up 4 bases, with 16 bases separating them. The CDR3 has 15 amino acids. CDR3 DNA: TGTGCCAGCACCGTTTCGGGACTGTTCACCGGGGAGCTGTTTTTT. This sequence encodes CASTVSGLFTGELFF.

The chain has TRBV5-4 and TRBJ2-6; 8 bases line up with TRBD2. In germline, CDR1 is SGHNT, CDR2 YYREEE (reference sequence). The CDR3 covers 19 residues. The V and J ends lost 4 bases and 0 bases, in that order; junction bases with no gene match: 12. The CDR3 spells CASSPLAGGVSSGANVLTF. The CDR3 DNA sequence: TGTGCCAGCAGCCCATTAGCCGGGGGGGTTAGCTCTGGGGCCAACGTCCTGACTTTC.

The V gene is TRBV7-9, the J gene TRBJ2-1; 7 nucleotides align to TRBD2. Germline CDR1 and CDR2: SEHNR and FQNEAQ (reference sequence). The CDR3 extends over 13 amino acids. Unmatched junction bases numbered 6, after V lost 8 bases and J lost 5 bases. The CDR3 bases are TGTGCCAGCGCCTCTAGCGGAGACAATGAGCAGTTCTTC. It is translated as CASASSGDNEQFF.

J is TRBJ1-2 and V is TRBV7-9, with D possibly being TRBD1 (5 bases). The CDR3 totals 15 residues. Per the germline V gene, CDR1 is SEHNR and CDR2 is FQNEAQ (reference sequence). V shed 4 bases and J shed 0 bases, with 12 bases lying between them. CDR3 amino acids: CASSSRRATNYGYTF. DNA for the CDR3: TGTGCCAGCAGCTCCCGCAGGGCCACTAACTATGGCTACACCTTC.

The V call is TRBV5-5, the J call TRBJ1-1; D gene uncertain. Trimming removed 0 bases at V and 0 bases at J, with 12 bases between. Germline V gene lookup returns CDR1 SGHKS and CDR2 YYEKEE (reference sequence). CDR3 length: 16 residues. CDR3 amino acids: CASSLAFVSMNTEAFF. The CDR3 nucleotides are TGTGCCAGCAGCTTGGCCTTTGTCAGTATGAACACTGAAGCTTTCTTT.

V gene TRBV5-8 combines with J gene TRBJ1-2; 8 positions match TRBD1. After removal of 2 bases from V and 2 bases from J, the junction contained 11 bases not matched to a gene. Germline V lookup: CDR1 SGHTS, CDR2 YDEGEE. The CDR3 runs to 17 residues. CDR3 protein: CASSFLTGVRANYGYTF. The CDR3 nucleotides are TGTGCCAGCAGCTTTCTGACAGGGGTTCGAGCGAACTATGGCTACACCTTC. Based on the CDR3 plus reference TRBV5-8 and TRBJ1-2, the full variable domain is EAGVTQSPTHLIKTRGQQATLRCSPISGHTSVYWYQQALGLGLQFLLWYDEGEERNRGNFPPRFSGRQFPNYSSELNVNALELEDSALYLCASSFLTGVRANYGYTFGSGTRLTVV.

A single count supports this clone. The V gene is TRBV19, the J gene TRBJ1-1; no clear D gene. The CDR3 loop spans 14 amino acids. Per the germline V gene, CDR1 is LNHDA and CDR2 is SQIVND (reference sequence). Trimming left V 4 bases short and J 6 bases short, with 15 bases between. The chain's CDR3 is CASSTRSGRAEAFF. The CDR3 nucleotides read TGTGCCAGTAGTACCCGCTCGGGAAGGGCTGAAGCTTTCTTT. The full variable domain, its missing parts supplied by reference TRBV19 and TRBJ1-1, is DGGITQSPKYLFRKEGQNVTLSCEQNLNHDAMYWYRQDPGQGLRLIYYSQIVNDFQKGDIAEGYSVSREKKESFPLTVTSAQKNPTAFYLCASSTRSGRAEAFFGQGTRLTVV.

The chain links TRBV7-2 to TRBJ2-1; D is perhaps TRBD1 (6 bases). V lost 5 bases and J 7 bases, leaving 12 bases between the germline ends. The germline gives CDR1 SGHTA, CDR2 FQGNSA. CDR3 size: 13 residues. The chain's CDR3 is CASSRSGENEQFF. CDR3 in DNA: TGTGCCAGCAGCCGTTCAGGGGAGAATGAGCAGTTCTTC.

The chain combines TRBV9 with TRBJ1-2, with 7 nucleotides matching TRBD1. This CDR3 has 15 residues. The germline CDR1 and CDR2 sequences are SGDLS and YYNGEE. The ends lost 0 bases at V and 6 bases at J; junction bases unmatched: 8. For the CDR3, the DNA is TGTGCCAGCAGCGTAGCGAGAGGGGGCGCCGATGGCTACACCTTC. As protein: CASSVARGGADGYTF.

The CDR3 protein is CASSERELAGSTDTQYF. The CDR3 DNA reads as TGTGCCAGCAGCGAAAGGGAGCTAGCGGGCAGCACAGATACGCAGTATTTT. The rearrangement uses TRBV9 and TRBJ2-3, with TRBD2 identical over 8 bases. The V gene's germline CDR1 is SGDLS and CDR2 YYNGEE. Trimming cost V 3 bases and J 0 bases; bases outside gene matches: 9. The CDR3 sequence is 17 residues long.

This clone was detected a few times. The chain recombines TRBV7-2 with TRBJ2-2; D is unresolved. CDR3 size: 13 residues. Germline lookup yields CDR1 SGHTA and CDR2 FQGNSA. Trimming left V 5 bases short and J 7 bases short, with 11 bases between. The CDR3: CASSPRTDGELFF. CDR3 sequence (DNA): TGTGCCAGCAGCCCAAGAACAGACGGGGAGCTGTTTTTT.

The sample holds one count of this clone. The chain recombines TRBV2 with TRBJ1-4; 10 nucleotides agree with TRBD1. This CDR3 is 15 amino acids long. Germline loops: CDR1 SNHLY, CDR2 FYNNEI. V dropped 3 bases and J dropped 8; count of bases not matched to a gene: 6. The CDR3 DNA reads as TGTGCCAGCAGTGAGCGGACAGGGGGGGAAGAAAAACTGTTTTTT. Amino acids: CASSERTGGEEKLFF.

The chain has TRBV5-1 and TRBJ2-1, with a weak D call TRBD1 (6 bases). The CDR3 has 15 amino acids. Between the trimmed V and J ends, which lost 4 bases and 4 bases, there was a span of 15 bases. Germline CDR1 is SGHRS and CDR2 is YFSETQ. CDR3 coding DNA: TGCGCCAGCAGCGAGAACCCGACAGGATACAATGAGCAGTTCTTC. This encodes CASSENPTGYNEQFF.

This clone occurred once. The genes are TRBV19 and TRBJ1-2; D may be TRBD1 (5 bases). V was shortened by 6 bases and J by 6 bases, with 20 bases between the two germline ends. CDR1 and CDR2 from the germline V gene are LNHDA and SQIVND (reference sequence). This CDR3 has 15 amino acids. The CDR3 sequence: CASSIRDRRYDGYTF. The CDR3, as DNA: TGTGCCAGTAGCATCAGGGATCGACGGTACGATGGCTACACCTTC. The complete variable domain, with remaining parts taken from reference TRBV19 and TRBJ1-2, reads DGGITQSPKYLFRKEGQNVTLSCEQNLNHDAMYWYRQDPGQGLRLIYYSQIVNDFQKGDIAEGYSVSREKKESFPLTVTSAQKNPTAFYLCASSIRDRRYDGYTFGSGTRLTVV.

The CDR3 reads CASSELDVGNTIYF. In DNA form, the CDR3 reads TGTGCCAGCAGCGAGCTAGACGTAGGAAACACCATATATTTT. V is TRBV2 and J is TRBJ1-3; the D is unclear. With 6 bases removed from V and 4 bases from J, the gap between germline ends came to 13 bases. There are 14 residues in the CDR3. Germline lookup yields CDR1 SNHLY and CDR2 FYNNEI.

The chain combines TRBV4-3 with TRBJ2-1, with 10 bases fitting TRBD2. CDR1 and CDR2 (germline): LGHNA, YSLEER. The CDR3 has 17 amino acids. V shed 4 bases and J 10 bases; nucleotides not matched to a gene: 16. The CDR3 reads CASSRKLLAGSFNEQFF. The CDR3 DNA is TGCGCCAGCAGCCGCAAACTACTAGCGGGAAGCTTTAACGAGCAGTTCTTC.

This clone was seen a few times. The chain joins TRBV2 to TRBJ2-7; TRBD2 agrees at 14 bases. CDR3 length: 15 amino acids. J lost 3 bases, V lost 6 bases, and 4 bases had no gene match. Germline V gene data show CDR1 as SNHLY and CDR2 as FYNNEI. In DNA, the CDR3 is TGTGCCAGCAGGGCGGGACTAGCGGGAGTCTACGAGCAGTACTTC. As protein: CASRAGLAGVYEQYF.

This chain uses TRBV2 with TRBJ2-5; TRBD2 agrees at 7 bases. The DNA end is more similar to TRBJ2-7, so the J call may be wrong. The CDR3 has 15 residues. In germline, CDR1 is SNHLY, CDR2 FYNNEI. The CDR3 spells CASSGTRSNSYEQYF. For the CDR3, the DNA is TGTGCCAGCAGTGGGACTAGAAGTAACTCCTACGAGCAGTACTTC.